Presented here are 8 T cell receptor beta chains from one specimen sequenced in a study of Tregs in tolerant kidney transplant recipients. Their recognized antigens are unknown. Only in-frame clones appear in the TCRdb table, and some are missing; sequencing was by immunoSEQ multiplex PCR. The sample yields about 31,000 clones, 65% to 85% seen once. Sequencing input: Tregs from blood cultured with allogeneic cells. Receptor source: a human donor in good health.

Details on this clone: This sample also contains other DNA sequences that code for the same CDR3. This rearrangement joins TRBV18 to TRBJ2-2; weak D call: TRBD2 (6 bases). The germline V and J ends were trimmed by 3 bases and 11 bases, with 13 bases remaining between them. The CDR3 spans 13 residues. The germline V gene has CDR1 KGHSH and CDR2 LQKENI. Written as DNA, the CDR3 is TGTGCCAGCTCACCGTCCGTGGGAGGAGAGCTGTTTTTT. The encoded protein is CASSPSVGGELFF.

The chain joins TRBV11-2 to TRBJ1-3; the D gene is possibly TRBD1 (6 bases). This CDR3 is built from 17 residues. V lost 1 base and J 2 bases, leaving 15 bases between the germline ends. CDR1 and CDR2 (germline): SGHAT, FQNNGV. The CDR3 sequence: CASSLGAGVIAGNTIYF. In DNA, the CDR3 is TGTGCCAGCAGCTTAGGCGCAGGGGTCATTGCTGGAAACACCATATATTTT.

By sample fraction, this clone is medium-sized. The chain uses TRBV14 and TRBJ1-2; D gene uncertain. This CDR3 has 13 amino acids. The germline gives CDR1 SGHDN, CDR2 FVKESK. The V end lost 2 bases, the J end lost 4 bases, and 8 bases lay between the germline ends. The CDR3 DNA reads as TGTGCCAGCAGCCAACGGGAGTTCTATGGCTACACCTTC. Translated: CASSQREFYGYTF.

The chain links TRBV7-2 to TRBJ2-7, with D unresolved. The CDR3 sequence is 12 residues long. The germline CDR1 and CDR2 sequences are SGHTA and FQGNSA. V lost 5 bases to trimming and J lost 9 bases, with 14 bases between them. The CDR3 DNA follows: TGTGCCAGCAGCCCCCAATTAGGGCGGCAGTACTTC. Translated, it gives CASSPQLGRQYF.

The chain joins TRBV5-1 to TRBJ2-1; a weak D match, TRBD2 (7 bases). This CDR3 is 15 amino acids long. The germline CDR1 and CDR2 sequences are SGHRS and YFSETQ. The germline V and J ends were trimmed by 1 base and 0 bases, with 8 bases remaining between them. CDR3 sequence (DNA): TGCGCCAGCAGCTTGAGGGGGGGCTCCTACAATGAGCAGTTCTTC. Translating it yields CASSLRGGSYNEQFF.

The rearrangement links TRBV18 to TRBJ1-1; 8 bases map to TRBD1. The junction had 5 bases not matched to a gene; V was cut back by 10 bases and J by 1 base. The CDR3 totals 13 residues. Germline lookup yields CDR1 KGHSH and CDR2 LQKENI. CDR3 region: CATQTGANTEAFF. The CDR3 region has the DNA TGTGCCACCCAGACAGGGGCGAACACTGAAGCTTTCTTT.

The chain links TRBV19 to TRBJ1-1; D is possibly TRBD1 (5 bases). Germline V gene sequence: CDR1 LNHDA, CDR2 SQIVND (reference sequence). CDR3 length equals 11 residues. Between the trimmed V and J ends, which lost 10 bases and 8 bases, there was a span of 14 bases. The CDR3 DNA reads as TGTGCCATCCGCAGCCGGGGGGAAGCTTTCTTT. Protein sequence: CAIRSRGEAFF.

The chain employs TRBV5-6 and TRBJ1-1; D may be TRBD1 (5 bases). The V gene lost 3 bases and the J gene lost 4 bases, with 19 bases spanning the gap. The CDR3 has 16 amino acids. Germline CDR1 SGHDT, CDR2 YYEEEE. The CDR3 sequence is CASSYHRGRAFTEAFF. The CDR3 nucleotides read TGTGCCAGCAGCTACCACCGAGGCAGGGCGTTCACTGAAGCTTTCTTT.